What follows are 28 T cell receptor beta chains derived from one specimen sequenced in a study of T cell responses to AZD1222 COVID-19 vaccine. Using immunoSEQ multiplex PCR, the repertoire was profiled, and TCRdb retains in-frame clones only, with some absent. The sample consists of approximately 120,000 clones, 89% of them appearing once. Sequenced here: peripheral blood, sampled 28 days after the second AZD1222 dose. These receptors were collected from an adult who received the AZD1222 COVID-19 vaccine.

The V gene is TRBV19, the J gene TRBJ1-6, with 7 bases matching TRBD1. V dropped 4 bases and J dropped 4; count of bases not matched to a gene: 1. CDR1 is LNHDA, CDR2 SQIVND, per germline (reference sequence). The CDR3 sequence is 14 residues long. The CDR3 DNA reads as TGTGCCAGTAGTAGGGACAGTTATAATTCACCCCTCCACTTT. Encoded protein: CASSRDSYNSPLHF.

The chain is built from TRBV6-5 and TRBJ1-6; TRBD1 aligns across 9 bases. The CDR3 runs to 16 residues. Per the germline V gene, CDR1 is MNHEY and CDR2 is SVGAGI. V lost 2 bases, J lost 7 bases, and 6 bases stayed unmatched. CDR3 region: CASSYPRTGVNSPLHF. The DNA of the CDR3 is TGTGCCAGCAGTTACCCTAGGACAGGGGTGAATTCACCCCTCCACTTT.

This chain joins TRBV5-5 and TRBJ1-5; 8 bases fit TRBD1. The V segment lost 2 bases and the J segment 11 bases; nucleotides outside the gene matches: 6. The CDR3 runs 13 residues. Per germline, CDR1 SGHKS and CDR2 YYEKEE (reference sequence). The CDR3 here is CASSFQGAGTQHF. The CDR3 region has the DNA TGTGCCAGCAGCTTTCAGGGGGCCGGGACCCAGCATTTT.

This clone was counted once. Its ends do not fully match the called genes, so a read error is possible. The chain couples TRBV27 to TRBJ2-7, with a weak D call TRBD2 (5 bases). Germline CDR1 reads MNHEY; CDR2 reads SMNVEV (reference sequence). The CDR3 is 15 residues long. CDR3 sequence reads: CASSLSPGNSYEQYF. In nucleotides, the CDR3 is TGTGCCAGCAGTCTATCTCCGGGGAACTCCTACGAGCAGTACTTC.

J is TRBJ1-2 and V is TRBV6-2 or TRBV6-3, with D hard to call. Trimming removed 4 bases from V and 4 bases from J, with 7 bases in between. CDR1 is MNHEY and CDR2 is SVGEGT in the germline V gene. This CDR3 spans 12 amino acids. CDR3 bases: TGTGCCAGCAGTTTGGAAGGCTATGGCTACACCTTC. Protein: CASSLEGYGYTF.

This clone was observed once. The chain couples TRBV7-6 to TRBJ2-2; tentatively, D is TRBD1 (6 bases). Germline V gives CDR1 SGHVS, CDR2 FNYEAQ. The CDR3 runs 15 residues. V was pared by 5 bases and J by 1 base, with 11 bases between. As DNA, the CDR3 is TGTGCCAGCAGCACTAGGACAGTGAACACCGGGGAGCTGTTTTTT. Translated, it gives CASSTRTVNTGELFF.

Remarks on this clone: The same CDR3 arises from other DNA sequences in this sample as well. The chain uses TRBV4-3 and TRBJ2-2, with TRBD1 matching 10 bases. Unmatched junction bases numbered 5, after V lost 3 bases and J lost 4 bases. Looked up from germline, CDR1 is LGHNA and CDR2 is YSLEER. This CDR3 contains 16 residues. CDR3 in amino acids: CASSQWGQGTTGELFF. The CDR3 DNA sequence: TGCGCCAGCAGCCAGTGGGGACAGGGGACCACCGGGGAGCTGTTTTTT.

The chain couples TRBV2 to TRBJ2-7; D perhaps matches TRBD2 (5 bases). The V and J ends lost 4 bases and 5 bases respectively, with 15 bases between them. The germline V gene encodes CDR1 SNHLY and CDR2 FYNNEI. The CDR3 has 14 amino acids. DNA for the CDR3: TGTGCCAGCAGTGGACGGGGAATATGGGACGAGCAGTACTTC. Translation gives CASSGRGIWDEQYF.

This clone is a singleton in its sample. The chain recombines TRBV6-5 with TRBJ1-5; perhaps TRBD1 as D (6 bases). V gave up 5 bases and J gave up 3 bases, with 11 bases separating them. The CDR3 length is 14 residues. Germline CDR1 MNHEY, CDR2 SVGAGI. The CDR3 DNA reads TGTGCCAGCAGTCCCCCAGGGGTCAATCAGCCCCAGCATTTT. Its translation: CASSPPGVNQPQHF.

This clone was seen only once. At one end, the junction sequence differs from germline, possibly due to a read error. The chain recombines TRBV10-3 with TRBJ1-6, with D tentatively TRBD1 (6 bases). Germline CDR1 reads ENHRY; CDR2 reads SYGVKD. The CDR3 is made up of 15 amino acids. CDR3: CAISEYGTLNSPLHF. The CDR3 DNA reads TGTGCCATCAGCGAGTACGGGACACTTAATTCACCCCTCCACTTT.

CDR3 sequence: CASSQVSSGSQQFF. In DNA, the CDR3 is TGTGCCAGCAGCCAAGTATCTAGCGGCAGTCAGCAGTTCTTC. The chain employs TRBV14 and TRBJ2-1, with TRBD2 matching 7 bases. Trimming removed 1 base from V and 11 bases from J; junction bases left unmatched: 8. This CDR3 has 14 amino acids. Germline lookup yields CDR1 SGHDN and CDR2 FVKESK.

This clone has just a few counts. J is TRBJ1-5 and V is TRBV19; the D gene is possibly TRBD1 (5 bases). Trimming took off 4 bases at V and 2 bases at J, with 12 bases between the two ends. CDR3 size: 15 residues. CDR1 and CDR2 (germline): LNHDA, SQIVND (reference sequence). The CDR3 DNA reads as TGTGCCAGTAGTAGAGGGACTGCAGGCAATCAGCCCCAGCATTTT. It codes for CASSRGTAGNQPQHF.

This chain links TRBV5-1 with TRBJ1-1, with D possibly TRBD1 on 5 matching bases. The CDR3 has 15 amino acids. V lost 3 bases and J lost 3, with 15 bases in between. Germline lookup yields CDR1 SGHRS and CDR2 YFSETQ. The CDR3 nucleotides are TGCGCCAGCAGCTACGGGGCTATAGCCGACACTGAAGCTTTCTTT. Translation: CASSYGAIADTEAFF.

The chain has TRBV6-1 and TRBJ1-2; D is uncertain. V lost 3 bases, J lost 2 bases, and 13 bases lay in between. Germline CDR1 and CDR2: MNHNS and SASEGT. The CDR3 covers 15 residues. CDR3 nucleotide sequence: TGTGCCAGCAGTGACCGGGCAGGCCTCAACTATGGCTACACCTTC. This codes for CASSDRAGLNYGYTF.

The V and J genes are TRBV7-8 and TRBJ1-4; D remains unclear. Trimming took 5 bases from V and 3 from J, leaving 10 bases between them. From germline, CDR1 is SGHVS and CDR2 FQNEAQ. This CDR3 contains 14 residues. The CDR3 sequence: CASSLDGSNEKLFF. The CDR3 DNA follows: TGTGCCAGCAGCCTGGACGGCTCTAATGAAAAACTGTTTTTT. Using reference TRBV7-8 and TRBJ1-4 for the parts outside the CDR3, the full variable domain is GAGVSQSPRYKVAKRGQDVALRCDPISGHVSLFWYQQALGQGPEFLTYFQNEAQLDKSGLPSDRFFAERPEGSVSTLKIQRTQQEDSAVYLCASSLDGSNEKLFFGSGTQLSVL.

The J gene is TRBJ1-1, the V gene TRBV18; 8 nucleotides agree with TRBD1. CDR3 length: 15 residues. The V gene's germline CDR1 is KGHSH and CDR2 LQKENI. V lost 6 bases to trimming and J lost 2 bases; unmatched junction nucleotides: 8. CDR3 protein: CASSLQQGVNTEAFF. As DNA, the CDR3 is TGTGCCAGCTCCCTACAACAGGGGGTAAACACTGAAGCTTTCTTT.

This chain connects TRBV5-6 to TRBJ2-5, with D unclear. This CDR3 is 13 amino acids long. Trimming took off 2 bases at V and 0 bases at J, with 5 bases between the two ends. CDR1 and CDR2 (germline): SGHDT, YYEEEE. The CDR3 spells CASSFDYQETQYF. The CDR3 DNA reads TGTGCCAGCAGCTTTGACTACCAAGAGACCCAGTACTTC.

The chain joins TRBV30 to TRBJ1-1; no reliable D call. Trimming took 3 bases from V and 4 from J, leaving 12 bases between them. Germline V gene data show CDR1 as GTSNPN and CDR2 as SVGIG (reference sequence). CDR3 length: 13 residues. The CDR3 sequence is CAWRSYFATEAFF. CDR3 bases: TGTGCCTGGAGGAGCTATTTTGCCACTGAAGCTTTCTTT.

J is TRBJ1-1 and V is TRBV7-9; D gene uncertain. Germline CDR1 is SEHNR and CDR2 is FQNEAQ (reference sequence). This CDR3 is built from 13 residues. Trimming removed 3 bases from V and 5 bases from J, with 10 bases in between. This chain's CDR3 is CASSFQSGTEAFF. DNA of the CDR3: TGTGCCAGCAGCTTCCAGAGCGGGACTGAAGCTTTCTTT.

This rearrangement joins TRBV12-5 to TRBJ2-7; 7 nucleotides agree with TRBD2. The germline V gene encodes CDR1 LGHNT and CDR2 FRNRAP. This CDR3 has 14 residues. V dropped 5 bases and J dropped 3; count of bases not matched to a gene: 7. CDR3 residues: CASGGPRGVYEQYF. CDR3 nucleotides: TGTGCTAGTGGTGGACCCCGGGGGGTCTACGAGCAGTACTTC.

The chain carries TRBV2 and TRBJ1-2; TRBD1 aligns across 8 bases. The CDR3 totals 14 residues. In germline, CDR1 is SNHLY, CDR2 FYNNEI. Unmatched junction bases numbered 8, after V lost 4 bases and J lost 7 bases. This CDR3 is CASSVRQGFSGYTF. The CDR3 nucleotides read TGTGCCAGCAGTGTACGACAGGGGTTTAGTGGCTACACCTTC.

With respect to this clone: This same CDR3 is encoded by further DNA sequences in the sample. The chain has TRBV2 and TRBJ1-5, with D maybe TRBD1 (6 bases). V lost 6 bases to trimming and J lost 4 bases, with 7 bases between them. The length of the CDR3 is 12 residues. Germline values: CDR1 SNHLY, CDR2 FYNNEI. CDR3 nucleotides: TGTGCCAGCAGGGACAGTAATCAGCCCCAGCATTTT. Translated: CASRDSNQPQHF.

CDR3 region: CASRAPGSGNTIYF. The CDR3 DNA follows: TGTGCCAGCAGGGCCCCAGGTAGTGGAAACACCATATATTTT. This chain connects TRBV6-5 to TRBJ1-3; unclear D gene. CDR3 length equals 14 residues. Germline CDR1 reads MNHEY; CDR2 reads SVGAGI. V shed 6 bases and J shed 3 bases, with 12 bases lying between them.

This clone was detected only once. V gene TRBV3-1 (or the pseudogene TRBV3-2) combines with J gene TRBJ1-4, with 8 bases lining up with TRBD1. CDR1 and CDR2 (germline): LGHDT, YNNKEL (reference sequence). The ends lost 0 bases at V and 10 bases at J; junction bases unmatched: 7. This CDR3 is built from 15 residues. Written as DNA, the CDR3 is TGTGCCAGCAGCCAAGATAATCAGGGGGCGAGAAAACTGTTTTTT. Translating gives CASSQDNQGARKLFF.

This chain uses TRBV6-5 with TRBJ2-7; 9 bases are shared with TRBD1. The CDR3 runs to 14 residues. With V trimmed by 5 bases and J by 2 bases, 4 bases remained unmatched. Germline V gene data show CDR1 as MNHEY and CDR2 as SVGAGI. CDR3 DNA: TGTGCCAGCAGTATCCGGGACAGGGCCTACGAGCAGTACTTC. It yields the protein CASSIRDRAYEQYF.

V gene TRBV4-1 combines with J gene TRBJ1-1; tentatively, D is TRBD1 (5 bases). V was trimmed by 1 base and J by 5 bases, leaving 14 bases between them. This CDR3 is 15 amino acids long. Germline-derived CDR1 and CDR2 are MGHRA and YSYEKL. DNA for the CDR3: TGCGCCAGCAGCCAAGGGGAGGGGCAGTGGACTGAAGCTTTCTTT. Translated: CASSQGEGQWTEAFF.

The rearrangement links TRBV9 to TRBJ2-7; 9 bases map to TRBD2. Germline-derived CDR1 and CDR2 are SGDLS and YYNGEE. The length of the CDR3 is 14 residues. Germline trimming cut 0 bases from V and 5 bases from J; bases unmatched to any gene: 3. The CDR3 spells CASSVGGLANEQYF. The CDR3 DNA sequence: TGTGCCAGCAGCGTAGGTGGACTAGCGAACGAGCAGTACTTC.

The chain couples TRBV5-1 to TRBJ1-3; unclear D gene. Germline-derived CDR1 and CDR2 are SGHRS and YFSETQ. CDR3 size: 17 residues. Trimming left V 3 bases short and J 5 bases short, with 21 bases between. CDR3 DNA sequence: TGCGCCAGCAGCTCGGTGGGGTCCCCTCCCCCCAGAAACACCATATATTTT. Translating gives CASSSVGSPPPRNTIYF.